This TCR beta chain is from a study of shared clonotypes between healthy human individuals. Deep-level running was used for the assay. The method was immunoSEQ multiplex PCR; TCRdb's version includes in-frame clones alone and lacks a portion of them. The sample yields more than 450,000 clones, 79% seen once. V was cut by 3 bases and J by 1 base, with 8 bases left in between. Germline CDR1 reads MNHEY; CDR2 reads SMNVEV (reference sequence). This CDR3 contains 14 residues. Sample: PBMCs. The chain joins TRBV27 to TRBJ2-3; D unresolved. This sequence originates from a woman in her 40s in good health. Some clones in this sample may be carry-over from other donors' samples. The CDR3 region has the DNA TGTGCCAGCAGTTTCGGATGGGGCACAGATACGCAGTATTTT. As protein: CASSFGWGTDTQYF.